The rows below give T cell receptor beta chains drawn from one sample of a study of early T cells in non-severe SARS-CoV-2 infection. TCRdb passed the 5' RACE reads through MiXCR, listing each CDR3 protein once. The sample has roughly 66,000 distinct CDR3 sequences, less than 9.5% seen once; the top ten hold roughly 3%. The source material was whole blood. The receptors derive from an adult who was a healthcare worker with PCR-confirmed SARS-CoV-2 infection or an uninfected control (not recorded which). Each CDR3 is given with its conserved first and last residue. The D gene is left open where the match is weak. Expanded clones are given a class, and other clones once, few, many or no size at all.

TRBV7-6	many	TRBJ1-6	NA	TGTGCCAGCAGCTTAGAAGACACGTATAATTCACCCCTCCACTTT	CASSLEDTYNSPLHF
TRBV2	few	TRBJ2-1	TRBD1	TGTGCCAGCAGTGTATTGGGACAGGGTACCAATGAGCAGTTCTTC	CASSVLGQGTNEQFF
TRBV5-1	few	TRBJ2-3	NA	TGCGCCAGCAGCTTGGGCGGGCCCACCACAGATACGCAGTATTTT	CASSLGGPTTDTQYF
TRBV2	NA	TRBJ2-1	NA	TGTGCCAGCAAGAGACCGGGAGATCACAATGAGCAGTTCTTC	CASKRPGDHNEQFF
TRBV7-9	many	TRBJ1-1	NA	TGTGCCAGCAGCTTATACACTGAAGCTTTCTTT	CASSLYTEAFF
TRBV4-1	few	TRBJ1-5	NA	TGCGCCAGCAGCCAAGATTGGGCTCCTCCCGGACGCAATCAGCCCCAGCATTTT	CASSQDWAPPGRNQPQHF
TRBV5-1	NA	TRBJ2-5	TRBD2	TGCGCCAGCAGCTTGGTCCGGCTAGCGGGAGATGGTGAGACCCAGTACTTC	CASSLVRLAGDGETQYF
TRBV2	few	TRBJ1-4	NA	TGTGCCAGATCACAGGAGCTTGCAACTAATGAAAAACTGTTTTTT	CARSQELATNEKLFF
TRBV5-1	many	TRBJ1-1	NA	TGCGCCAGCAGCCCAGGAGAGAACACTGAAGCTTTCTTT	CASSPGENTEAFF
TRBV21-1	many	TRBJ2-1	NA	TGTGCCAGCAGCAAACCTCTAGCGGTAACCTACAATGAGCAGTTCTTC	CASSKPLAVTYNEQFF
TRBV29-1	many	TRBJ1-3	NA	TGCAGCGCCCTCGGAGCGGGAAACACCATATATTTT	CSALGAGNTIYF
TRBV27	many	TRBJ2-3	NA	TGTGCCAGCAAGGCCGGGAGAGGCACAGATACGCAGTATTTT	CASKAGRGTDTQYF
TRBV12-3/TRBV12-4	NA	TRBJ2-2	NA	TGTGCCAGCAGCACTACATGGACTGCCTCGAACACCGGGGAGCTGTTTTTT	CASSTTWTASNTGELFF
TRBV19	many	TRBJ2-5	NA	TGTGCCAGTAGTATAGTGGTAGCCTCAGAGACCCAGTACTTC	CASSIVVASETQYF
TRBV6-5	NA	TRBJ1-6	NA	TGTGCCAGCAGTTACTTATCGCGCTCACCCCTCCACTTT	CASSYLSRSPLHF
TRBV7-3	many	TRBJ1-2	NA	TGTGCCAGCAGCCCAAGGGACCAAGGAAGTGGCTACACCTTC	CASSPRDQGSGYTF
TRBV30	many	TRBJ2-1	TRBD2	TGTGCCTGGAGTAATGAGCGGGAGGATAGCTACAATGAGCAGTTCTTC	CAWSNEREDSYNEQFF
TRBV6-2/TRBV6-3	many	TRBJ2-3	TRBD2	TGTGCCAGCAGCAGGACTAGCGGGAGATCCACAGATACGCAGTATTTT	CASSRTSGRSTDTQYF
TRBV3-1	few	TRBJ2-2	NA	TGTGCCAGCAGCCAAGTTTCGATGGGCACCGGGGAGCTGTTTTTT	CASSQVSMGTGELFF
TRBV29-1	few	TRBJ2-3	NA	TGCAGCGTTGAAGATCTTGGGTTGACGCAGTATTTT	CSVEDLGLTQYF
TRBV7-9	NA	TRBJ2-7	NA	TGTGCCAGCAGCTTAGACGGGACGAGTGAGCAGTACTTC	CASSLDGTSEQYF
TRBV6-1	NA	TRBJ1-4	NA	TGTGCCAGCAGTGAATGGGAGGGAGGGGGTGAAAAACTGTTTTTT	CASSEWEGGGEKLFF
TRBV7-2	few	TRBJ2-2	TRBD2	TGTGCCAGCAGCTTAAGCGGGAGTGCCGGGGAGCTGTTTTTT	CASSLSGSAGELFF
TRBV18	few	TRBJ1-1	NA	TGTGCCAGCCGGTTTCATGGGCAGTTGTACGCTGAAGCTTTCTTT	CASRFHGQLYAEAFF
TRBV20-1	many	TRBJ2-1	TRBD2	TGCAGTGCGTCGACTACTAGCGGAGCCTCCTACAATGAGCAGTTCTTC	CSASTTSGASYNEQFF